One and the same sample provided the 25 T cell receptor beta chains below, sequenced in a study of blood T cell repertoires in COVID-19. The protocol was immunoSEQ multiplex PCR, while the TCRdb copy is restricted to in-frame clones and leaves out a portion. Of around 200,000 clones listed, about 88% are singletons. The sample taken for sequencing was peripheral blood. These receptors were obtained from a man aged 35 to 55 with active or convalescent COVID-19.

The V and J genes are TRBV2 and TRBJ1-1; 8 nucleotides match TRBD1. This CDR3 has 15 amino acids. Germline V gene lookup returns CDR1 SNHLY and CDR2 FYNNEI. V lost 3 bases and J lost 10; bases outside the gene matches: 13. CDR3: CASSEPGGGRNPAFF. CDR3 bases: TGTGCCAGCAGTGAGCCAGGGGGCGGAAGGAATCCAGCTTTCTTT. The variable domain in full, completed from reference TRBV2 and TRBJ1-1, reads EPEVTQTPSHQVTQMGQEVILRCVPISNHLYFYWYRQILGQKVEFLVSFYNNEISEKSEIFDDQFSVERPDGSNFTLKIRSTKLEDSAMYFCASSEPGGGRNPAFFGQGTRLTVV.

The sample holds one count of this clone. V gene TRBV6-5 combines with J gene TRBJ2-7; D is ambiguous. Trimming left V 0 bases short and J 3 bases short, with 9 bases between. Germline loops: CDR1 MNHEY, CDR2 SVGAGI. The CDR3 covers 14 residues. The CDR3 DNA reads TGTGCCAGCAGTTACTCTAATTCCCGCTACGAGCAGTACTTC. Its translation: CASSYSNSRYEQYF.

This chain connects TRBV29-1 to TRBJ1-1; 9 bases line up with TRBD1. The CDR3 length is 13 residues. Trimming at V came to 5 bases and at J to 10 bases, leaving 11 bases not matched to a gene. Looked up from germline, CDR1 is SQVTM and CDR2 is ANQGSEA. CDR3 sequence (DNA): TGCAGCGTTAACATCTTGGTGGGACAGGGAGCTTTCTTT. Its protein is CSVNILVGQGAFF.

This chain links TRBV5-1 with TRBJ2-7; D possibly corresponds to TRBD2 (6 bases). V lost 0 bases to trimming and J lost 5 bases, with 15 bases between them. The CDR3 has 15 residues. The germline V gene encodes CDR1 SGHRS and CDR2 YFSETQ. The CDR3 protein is CASSLAAGSANEQYF. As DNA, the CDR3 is TGCGCCAGCAGCTTGGCCGCGGGGTCGGCTAACGAGCAGTACTTC.

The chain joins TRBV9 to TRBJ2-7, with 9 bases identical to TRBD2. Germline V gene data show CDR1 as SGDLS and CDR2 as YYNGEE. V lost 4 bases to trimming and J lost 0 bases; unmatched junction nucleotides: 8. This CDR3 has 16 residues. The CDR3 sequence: CASSLGTSRDSYEQYF. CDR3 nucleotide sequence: TGTGCCAGCAGCCTTGGGACTAGCCGCGACTCCTACGAGCAGTACTTC.

In DNA form, the CDR3 reads TGTGCCAGCAGTGAATTGGGGAACAGGTTGTCGTCCTATGGCTACACCTTC. The encoded protein is CASSELGNRLSSYGYTF. The chain combines TRBV6-1 with TRBJ1-2; D perhaps matches TRBD1 (5 bases). This CDR3 contains 17 residues. Germline assignment: CDR1 MNHNS and CDR2 SASEGT. V lost 2 bases and J 4 bases, leaving 20 bases between the germline ends.

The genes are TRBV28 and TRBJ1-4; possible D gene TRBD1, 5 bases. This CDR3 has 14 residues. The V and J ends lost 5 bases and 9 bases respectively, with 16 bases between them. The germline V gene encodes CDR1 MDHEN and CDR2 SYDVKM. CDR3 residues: CASSPQGGGQKLFF. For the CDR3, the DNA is TGTGCCAGCAGTCCTCAGGGAGGAGGACAAAAACTGTTTTTT.

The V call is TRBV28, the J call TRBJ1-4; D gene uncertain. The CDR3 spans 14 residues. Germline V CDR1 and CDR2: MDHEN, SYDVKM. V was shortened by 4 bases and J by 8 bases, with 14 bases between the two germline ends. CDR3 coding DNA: TGTGCCAGCAGTTCCCGGGCCGGAGGGGAAAAACTGTTTTTT. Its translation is CASSSRAGGEKLFF.

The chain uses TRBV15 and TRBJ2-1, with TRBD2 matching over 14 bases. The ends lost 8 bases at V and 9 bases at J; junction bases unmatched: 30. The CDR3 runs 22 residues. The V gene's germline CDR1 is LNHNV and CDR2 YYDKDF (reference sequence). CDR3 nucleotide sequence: TGTGCCACCTCTGGGCGGGACAGACAGCAACCCGGGACTAGCGGGAGAAGGGCTGAGCAGTTCTTC. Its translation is CATSGRDRQQPGTSGRRAEQFF.

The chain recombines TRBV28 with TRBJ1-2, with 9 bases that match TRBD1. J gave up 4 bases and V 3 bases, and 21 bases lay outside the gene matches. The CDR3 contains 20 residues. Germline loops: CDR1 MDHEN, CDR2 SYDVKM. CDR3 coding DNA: TGTGCCAGCAGTTTCTCCCATTTGACGGCCGGGACAGGGACCATCTATGGCTACACCTTC. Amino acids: CASSFSHLTAGTGTIYGYTF.

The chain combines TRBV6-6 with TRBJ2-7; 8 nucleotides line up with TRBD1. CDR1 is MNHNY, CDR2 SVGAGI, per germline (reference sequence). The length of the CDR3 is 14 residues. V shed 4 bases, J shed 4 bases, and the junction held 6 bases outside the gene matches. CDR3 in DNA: TGTGCCAGCAGTTCTCGGACAGGGTATTACGAGCAGTACTTC. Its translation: CASSSRTGYYEQYF.

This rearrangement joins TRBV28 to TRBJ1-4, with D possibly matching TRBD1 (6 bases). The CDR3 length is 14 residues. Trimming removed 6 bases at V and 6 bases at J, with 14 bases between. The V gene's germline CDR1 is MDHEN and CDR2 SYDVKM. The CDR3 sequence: CASRGHSPDEKLFF. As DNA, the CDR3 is TGTGCCAGCAGGGGACACTCTCCGGATGAAAAACTGTTTTTT.

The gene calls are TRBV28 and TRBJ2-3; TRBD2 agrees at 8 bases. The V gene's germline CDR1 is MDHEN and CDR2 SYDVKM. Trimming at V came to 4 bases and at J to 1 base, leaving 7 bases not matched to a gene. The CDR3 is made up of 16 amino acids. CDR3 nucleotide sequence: TGTGCCAGCAGTTCCTTCGGGAGGGAGGGCACAGATACGCAGTATTTT. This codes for CASSSFGREGTDTQYF.

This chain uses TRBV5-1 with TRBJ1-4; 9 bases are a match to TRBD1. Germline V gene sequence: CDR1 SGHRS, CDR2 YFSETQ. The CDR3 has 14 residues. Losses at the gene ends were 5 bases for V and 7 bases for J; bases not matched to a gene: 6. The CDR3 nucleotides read TGCGCCAGCAGTCCTGGGACAGGGATTGAAAAACTGTTTTTT. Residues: CASSPGTGIEKLFF.

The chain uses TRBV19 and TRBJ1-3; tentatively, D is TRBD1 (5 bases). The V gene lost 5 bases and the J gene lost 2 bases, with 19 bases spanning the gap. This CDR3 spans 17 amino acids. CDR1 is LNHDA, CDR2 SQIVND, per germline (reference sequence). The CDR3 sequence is CASSPWEAGLPGNTIYF. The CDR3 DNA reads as TGTGCCAGTAGTCCCTGGGAGGCAGGGTTGCCTGGAAACACCATATATTTT.

In DNA, the CDR3 is TGCAGCGTTGTCCAACCACAGCGGCGTGGTTATGGCTACACCTTC. It encodes CSVVQPQRRGYGYTF. The chain has TRBV29-1 and TRBJ1-2; D not certain. Germline V gene lookup returns CDR1 SQVTM and CDR2 ANQGSEA. The CDR3 runs to 15 residues. The V end lost 4 bases, the J end lost 5 bases, and 20 bases lay between the germline ends. The full variable domain, in which reference TRBV29-1 and TRBJ1-2 provide the parts outside the CDR3, is SAVISQKPSRDICQRGTSLTIQCQVDSQVTMMFWYRQQPGQSLTLIATANQGSEATYESGFVIDKFPISRPNLTFSTLTVSNMSPEDSSIYLCSVVQPQRRGYGYTFGSGTRLTVV.

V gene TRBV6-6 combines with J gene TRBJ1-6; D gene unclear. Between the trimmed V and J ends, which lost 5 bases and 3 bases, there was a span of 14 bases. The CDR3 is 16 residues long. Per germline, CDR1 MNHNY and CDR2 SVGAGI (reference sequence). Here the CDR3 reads CASSRTGGSYNSPLHF. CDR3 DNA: TGTGCCAGCAGTCGAACCGGAGGAAGCTATAATTCACCCCTCCACTTT.

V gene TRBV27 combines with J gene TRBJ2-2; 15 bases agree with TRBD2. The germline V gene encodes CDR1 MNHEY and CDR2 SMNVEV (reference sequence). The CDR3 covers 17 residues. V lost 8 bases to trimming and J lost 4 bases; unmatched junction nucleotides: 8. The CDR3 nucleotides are TGTGCCAGCGGACCGGGACTAGCGGGAGGCCCCACCGGGGAGCTGTTTTTT. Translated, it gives CASGPGLAGGPTGELFF.

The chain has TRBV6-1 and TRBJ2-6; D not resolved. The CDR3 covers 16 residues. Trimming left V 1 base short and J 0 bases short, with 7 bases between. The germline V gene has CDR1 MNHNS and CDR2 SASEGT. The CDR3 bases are TGTGCCAGCAGTGAAGGGTATAGCTCTGGGGCCAACGTCCTGACTTTC. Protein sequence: CASSEGYSSGANVLTF.

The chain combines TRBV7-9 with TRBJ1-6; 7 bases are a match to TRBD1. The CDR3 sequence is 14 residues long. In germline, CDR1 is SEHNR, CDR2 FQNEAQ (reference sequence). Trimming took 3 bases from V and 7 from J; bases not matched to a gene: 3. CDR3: CASSFGTENSPLHF. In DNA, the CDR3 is TGTGCCAGCAGCTTTGGGACAGAAAATTCACCCCTCCACTTT.

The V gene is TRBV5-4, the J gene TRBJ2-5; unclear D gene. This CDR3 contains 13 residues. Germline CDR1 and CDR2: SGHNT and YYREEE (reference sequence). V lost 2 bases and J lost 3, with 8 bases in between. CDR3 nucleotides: TGTGCCAGCAGCTTCCGGGTCGAAGAGACCCAGTACTTC. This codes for CASSFRVEETQYF.

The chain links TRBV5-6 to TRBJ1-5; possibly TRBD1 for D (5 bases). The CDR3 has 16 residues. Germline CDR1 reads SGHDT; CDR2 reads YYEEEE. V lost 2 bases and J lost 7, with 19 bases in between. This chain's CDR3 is CASSFSMARVGQPQHF. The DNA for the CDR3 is TGTGCCAGCAGCTTTTCCATGGCCAGGGTAGGACAGCCCCAGCATTTT.

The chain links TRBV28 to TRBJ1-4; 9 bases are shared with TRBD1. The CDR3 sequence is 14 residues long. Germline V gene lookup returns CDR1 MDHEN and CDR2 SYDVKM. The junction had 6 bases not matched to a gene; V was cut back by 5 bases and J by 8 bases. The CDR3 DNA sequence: TGTGCCAGCAGTGGTGGACAGGGGAACGAAAAACTGTTTTTT. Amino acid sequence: CASSGGQGNEKLFF.

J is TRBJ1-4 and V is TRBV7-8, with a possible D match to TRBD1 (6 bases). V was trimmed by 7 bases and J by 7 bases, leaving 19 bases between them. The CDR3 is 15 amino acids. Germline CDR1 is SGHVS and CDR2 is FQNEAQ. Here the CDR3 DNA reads TGTGCCAGCATGACCTACCAGGGGTTGGGTGAAAAACTGTTTTTT. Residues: CASMTYQGLGEKLFF.

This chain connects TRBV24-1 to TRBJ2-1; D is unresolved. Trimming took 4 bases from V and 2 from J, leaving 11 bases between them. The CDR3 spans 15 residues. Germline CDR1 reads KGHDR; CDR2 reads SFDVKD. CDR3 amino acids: CATSDPRHPYNEQFF. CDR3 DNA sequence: TGTGCCACCAGTGACCCCAGGCATCCCTACAATGAGCAGTTCTTC.